Shown below are 14 T cell receptor beta chains from a single sample sequenced in a study of preoperative IRX-2 immunotherapy in early breast cancer. TCRdb's copy holds only in-frame clones and misses some; the assay was immunoSEQ multiplex PCR. This sample has 25,000 to 30,000 clones; 70% to 85% occur once, and the top ten carry about 3.3%. The sample's treatment: preoperative locoregional IRX-2 cytokine immunotherapy. The sample was acquired from a patient treated with IRX-2 immunotherapy. The receptors shown here come from a human donor with breast cancer.

V gene TRBV18 combines with J gene TRBJ2-5, with D possibly being TRBD2 (6 bases). CDR3 length: 14 amino acids. CDR1 is KGHSH and CDR2 is LQKENI in the germline V gene. V lost 4 bases and J lost 4, with 13 bases in between. For the CDR3, the DNA is TGTGCCAGCTCACAAGCGATGGGGGGAGAGACCCAGTACTTC. It specifies CASSQAMGGETQYF.

This clone was seen only a few times. Other DNA sequences in the sample encode the same CDR3. The rearrangement links TRBV6-8 to TRBJ2-5, with D possibly matching TRBD2 (6 bases). Germline-derived CDR1 and CDR2 are MNHGY and SAAAGT. The CDR3 consists of 14 residues. Trimming shortened V by 1 base and J by 4 bases, and 10 bases separated the two germline ends. CDR3 region: CASSYLEGGETQYF. In nucleotides, the CDR3 is TGTGCCAGCAGTTACTTGGAGGGCGGAGAGACCCAGTACTTC.

The V and J genes are TRBV28 and TRBJ2-4, with D unresolved. Per germline, CDR1 MDHEN and CDR2 SYDVKM. V shed 3 bases and J shed 2 bases, with 2 bases lying between them. This CDR3 has 12 residues. The CDR3 coding sequence is TGTGCCAGCAGTTTCACCAAAAACATTCAGTACTTC. It yields the protein CASSFTKNIQYF.

This chain connects TRBV30 to TRBJ2-5; D call uncertain. Trimming cost V 4 bases and J 5 bases, with 14 bases left between them. Per germline, CDR1 GTSNPN and CDR2 SVGIG (reference sequence). The CDR3 is 13 residues long. The CDR3 region has the DNA TGTGCCTGGAACCTGGGTGTGGGGGAGACCCAGTACTTC. Its translation: CAWNLGVGETQYF.

This clone came up a few times. The V gene is TRBV11-3, the J gene TRBJ2-6; D unresolved. V dropped 5 bases and J dropped 2 bases, with 10 bases sitting between them. The CDR3 runs 15 residues. CDR1 and CDR2 from the germline V gene are SGHNT and YENEEA. CDR3 sequence reads: CASSQVGPGANVLTF. Here the CDR3 DNA reads TGTGCCAGCAGCCAAGTCGGACCTGGGGCCAACGTCCTGACTTTC.

The chain is built from TRBV11-3 and TRBJ2-5, with 7 bases fitting TRBD2. The CDR3 consists of 14 residues. The J segment lost 2 bases and the V segment lost 1 base, leaving 1 base of the junction unmatched. Germline lookup yields CDR1 SGHNT and CDR2 YENEEA. The CDR3 nucleotides are TGTGCCAGCAGCTTAGTGGGACTACAAGAGACCCAGTACTTC. Encoded protein: CASSLVGLQETQYF.

The chain couples TRBV5-1 to TRBJ2-1, with TRBD2 identical over 8 bases. After removal of 0 bases from V and 3 bases from J, the junction contained 2 bases not matched to a gene. The CDR3 is 15 residues long. The germline gives CDR1 SGHRS, CDR2 YFSETQ. CDR3 residues: CASSLESGSYNEQFF. The CDR3, as DNA: TGCGCCAGCAGCTTGGAAAGCGGGAGCTACAATGAGCAGTTCTTC.

The chain combines TRBV15 with TRBJ1-4, with unresolved D. Deletions cut 0 bases from V and 7 bases from J, with 15 bases between. Germline-derived CDR1 and CDR2 are LNHNV and YYDKDF (reference sequence). This CDR3 region has 16 residues. The CDR3 DNA follows: TGTGCCACCAGCAGAGATCGGGGAACGAAGGGTGAAAAACTGTTTTTT. The encoded protein is CATSRDRGTKGEKLFF.

This clone was observed a handful of times. The chain is built from TRBV19 and TRBJ2-7; 9 bases agree with TRBD1. This CDR3 region has 14 residues. V shed 8 bases, J shed 2 bases, and the junction held 7 bases outside the gene matches. Germline lookup yields CDR1 LNHDA and CDR2 SQIVND (reference sequence). Here the CDR3 DNA reads TGTGCCAGTGGACAGGGGAGGGGGCCCTACGAGCAGTACTTC. Its translation: CASGQGRGPYEQYF.

This chain connects TRBV6-8 to TRBJ1-2; no firm D call. CDR1 is MNHGY, CDR2 SAAAGT, per germline. With 3 bases removed from V and 0 bases from J, the gap between germline ends came to 5 bases. The CDR3 extends over 13 amino acids. Here the CDR3 DNA reads TGTGCCAGCAGTTATCAGCCTAACTATGGCTACACCTTC. Protein sequence: CASSYQPNYGYTF.

The CDR3 loop is CASSSRPRMTDEQFF. For the CDR3, the DNA is TGTGCCAGCAGCTCTAGGCCCCGGATGACGGATGAGCAGTTCTTC. The chain links TRBV11-3 to TRBJ2-1; D gene uncertain. V lost 4 bases and J 8 bases, leaving 18 bases between the germline ends. From germline, CDR1 is SGHNT and CDR2 YENEEA. The CDR3 sequence is 15 residues long.

The V call is TRBV11-3, the J call TRBJ2-7, with TRBD1 as a possible D gene (5 bases). The germline V gene has CDR1 SGHNT and CDR2 YENEEA. V was shortened by 3 bases and J by 3 bases, with 12 bases between the two germline ends. The CDR3 loop spans 14 amino acids. CDR3 protein: CASSLVRGYYEQYF. The CDR3 region has the DNA TGTGCCAGCAGCTTGGTAAGGGGTTACTACGAGCAGTACTTC.

V is TRBV19 and J is TRBJ1-1, with a possible D match to TRBD1 (5 bases). Germline V gene lookup returns CDR1 LNHDA and CDR2 SQIVND (reference sequence). V shed 1 base and J shed 3 bases, with 12 bases lying between them. The CDR3 totals 15 residues. The CDR3 loop is CASSIVAGMDTEAFF. CDR3 in DNA: TGTGCCAGTAGTATAGTCGCAGGGATGGACACTGAAGCTTTCTTT.

The J gene is TRBJ1-2, the V gene TRBV19; the D gene is possibly TRBD1 (5 bases). The CDR3 is made up of 14 amino acids. Between the trimmed V and J ends, which lost 3 bases and 4 bases, there was a span of 12 bases. Germline V gene data show CDR1 as LNHDA and CDR2 as SQIVND (reference sequence). The CDR3, as DNA: TGTGCCAGTAGTATTCCGGGGGGAAGCTATGGCTACACCTTC. Its protein is CASSIPGGSYGYTF.